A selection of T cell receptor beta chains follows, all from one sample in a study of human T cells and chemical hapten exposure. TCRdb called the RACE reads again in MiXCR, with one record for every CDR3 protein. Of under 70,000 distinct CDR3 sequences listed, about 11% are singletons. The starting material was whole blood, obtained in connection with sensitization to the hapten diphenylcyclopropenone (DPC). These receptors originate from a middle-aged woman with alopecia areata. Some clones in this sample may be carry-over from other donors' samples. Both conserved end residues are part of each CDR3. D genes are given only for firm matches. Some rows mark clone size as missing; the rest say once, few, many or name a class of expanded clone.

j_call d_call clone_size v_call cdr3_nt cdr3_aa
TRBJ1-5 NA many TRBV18 TGTGCCAGCTCACCTTCGGGGCGGGATCAGCCCCAGCATTTT CASSPSGRDQPQHF
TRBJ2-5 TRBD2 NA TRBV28 TGTGCCAGCACATCGGTACTAGCGACAAGCCAAGAGACCCAGTACTTC CASTSVLATSQETQYF
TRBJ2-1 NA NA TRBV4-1 TGCGCCAGCAGCCACCCTAGCGCTCCGGACTACAATGAGCAGTTCTTC CASSHPSAPDYNEQFF
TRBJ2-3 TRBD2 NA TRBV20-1 TGCAGTGCACACGGGACTAGCGGGTGGACAGATACGCAGTATTTT CSAHGTSGWTDTQYF
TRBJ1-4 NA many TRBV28 TGTGCCAGCAGTTCCCACGGTGCGGGGGGAGGTGAAAAACTGTTTTTT CASSSHGAGGGEKLFF
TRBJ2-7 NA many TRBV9 TGTGCCAGCAGCCCGGGCTCCAAATACGAGCAGTACTTC CASSPGSKYEQYF
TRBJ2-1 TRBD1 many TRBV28 TGTGCCAGCAGTTTTTTGGGACAGGGGAATGAGCAGTTCTTC CASSFLGQGNEQFF
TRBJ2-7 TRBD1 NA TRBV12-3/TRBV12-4 TGTGCCAGCAGTTCAGACAGGGCCGAGCAGTACTTC CASSSDRAEQYF
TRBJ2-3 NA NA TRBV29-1 TGCAGCGCAGGGGGACTAACAGATACGCAGTATTTT CSAGGLTDTQYF
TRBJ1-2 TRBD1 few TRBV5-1 TGCGCCAGCAGCTTGGACGGACAGGCTAACTATGGCTACACCTTC CASSLDGQANYGYTF
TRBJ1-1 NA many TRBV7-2 TGTGCCAGCAGCTTAGGGAGGGGCAGGGCTACTGAAGCTTTCTTT CASSLGRGRATEAFF
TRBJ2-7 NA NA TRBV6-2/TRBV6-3 TGTGCCAGCAGTTTTGGTCGTCTCGAGCAGTACTTC CASSFGRLEQYF
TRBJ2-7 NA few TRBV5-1 TGCGCCAGCAGCTTGGTTCGCGGTACCTACGAGCAGTACTTC CASSLVRGTYEQYF
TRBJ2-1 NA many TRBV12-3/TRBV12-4 TGTGCCAGCAGTCCGCGGGGTGAGCAGTTCTTC CASSPRGEQFF
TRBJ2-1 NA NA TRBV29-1 TGCAGCGTTGAGGGTAATGAGCAGTTCTTC CSVEGNEQFF